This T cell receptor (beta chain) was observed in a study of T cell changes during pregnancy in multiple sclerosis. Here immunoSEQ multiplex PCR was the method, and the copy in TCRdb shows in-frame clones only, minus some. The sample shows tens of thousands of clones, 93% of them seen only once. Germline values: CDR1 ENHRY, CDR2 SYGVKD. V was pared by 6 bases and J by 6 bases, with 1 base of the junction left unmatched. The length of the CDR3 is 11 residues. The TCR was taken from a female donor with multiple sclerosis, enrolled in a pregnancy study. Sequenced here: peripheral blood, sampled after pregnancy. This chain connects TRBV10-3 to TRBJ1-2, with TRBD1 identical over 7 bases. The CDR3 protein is CAIRGQNGYTF. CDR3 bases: TGTGCCATCAGGGGACAGAATGGCTACACCTTC.